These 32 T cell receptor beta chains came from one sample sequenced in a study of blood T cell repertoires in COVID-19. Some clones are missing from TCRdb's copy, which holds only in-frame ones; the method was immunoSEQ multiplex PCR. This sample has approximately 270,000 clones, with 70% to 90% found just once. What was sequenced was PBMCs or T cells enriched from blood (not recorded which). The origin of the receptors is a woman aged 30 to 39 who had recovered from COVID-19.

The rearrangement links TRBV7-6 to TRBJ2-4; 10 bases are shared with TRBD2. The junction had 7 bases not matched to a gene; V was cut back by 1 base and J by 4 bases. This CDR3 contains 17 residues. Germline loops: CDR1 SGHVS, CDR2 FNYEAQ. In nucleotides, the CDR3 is TGTGCCAGCAGCTTAGGACCTAGCGGGGGCCCGAAAAACATTCAGTACTTC. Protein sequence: CASSLGPSGGPKNIQYF.

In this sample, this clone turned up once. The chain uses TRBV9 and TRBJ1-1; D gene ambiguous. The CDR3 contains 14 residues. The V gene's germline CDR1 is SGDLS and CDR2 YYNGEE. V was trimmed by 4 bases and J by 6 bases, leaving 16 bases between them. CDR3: CASSHGQAGAEAFF. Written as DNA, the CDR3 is TGTGCCAGCAGCCATGGCCAGGCCGGGGCTGAAGCTTTCTTT. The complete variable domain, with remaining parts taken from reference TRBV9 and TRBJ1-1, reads DSGVTQTPKHLITATGQRVTLRCSPRSGDLSVYWYQQSLDQGLQFLIQYYNGEERAKGNILERFSAQQFPDLHSELNLSSLELGDSALYFCASSHGQAGAEAFFGQGTRLTVV.

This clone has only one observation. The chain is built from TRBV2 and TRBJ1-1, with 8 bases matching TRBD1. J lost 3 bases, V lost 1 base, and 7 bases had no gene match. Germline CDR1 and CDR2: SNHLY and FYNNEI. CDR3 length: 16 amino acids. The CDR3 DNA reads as TGTGCCAGCAGTGAAGAAATGGACAGGGTGGACACTGAAGCTTTCTTT. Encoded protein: CASSEEMDRVDTEAFF. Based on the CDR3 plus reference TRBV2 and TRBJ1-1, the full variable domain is EPEVTQTPSHQVTQMGQEVILRCVPISNHLYFYWYRQILGQKVEFLVSFYNNEISEKSEIFDDQFSVERPDGSNFTLKIRSTKLEDSAMYFCASSEEMDRVDTEAFFGQGTRLTVV.

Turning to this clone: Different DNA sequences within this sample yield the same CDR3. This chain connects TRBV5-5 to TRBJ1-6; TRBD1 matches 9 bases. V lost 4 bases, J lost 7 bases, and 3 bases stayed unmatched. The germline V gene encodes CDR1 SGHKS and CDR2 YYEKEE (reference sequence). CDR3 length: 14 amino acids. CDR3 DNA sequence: TGTGCCAGCAGCGCGGACAGGGGCAATTCACCCCTCCACTTT. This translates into CASSADRGNSPLHF.

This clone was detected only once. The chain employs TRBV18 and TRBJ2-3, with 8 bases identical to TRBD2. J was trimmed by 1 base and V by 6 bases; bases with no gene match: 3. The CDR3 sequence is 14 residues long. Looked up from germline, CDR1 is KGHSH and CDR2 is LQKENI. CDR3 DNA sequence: TGTGCCAGCTCCCTCGGGGGGGGCACAGATACGCAGTATTTT. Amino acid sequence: CASSLGGGTDTQYF.

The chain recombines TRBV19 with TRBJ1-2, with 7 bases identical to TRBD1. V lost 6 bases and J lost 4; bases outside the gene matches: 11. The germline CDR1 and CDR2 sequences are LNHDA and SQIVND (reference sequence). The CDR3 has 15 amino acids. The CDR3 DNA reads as TGTGCCAGTAGGAAGACAGGGCCTCTCCCCTATGGCTACACCTTC. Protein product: CASRKTGPLPYGYTF.

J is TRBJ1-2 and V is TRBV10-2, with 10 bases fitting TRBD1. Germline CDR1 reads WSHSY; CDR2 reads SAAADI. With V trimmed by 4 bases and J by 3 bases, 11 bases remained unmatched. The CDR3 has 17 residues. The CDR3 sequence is CASSVEGTGVGDYGYTF. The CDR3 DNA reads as TGCGCCAGCAGTGTCGAAGGGACAGGGGTTGGGGACTATGGCTACACCTTC.

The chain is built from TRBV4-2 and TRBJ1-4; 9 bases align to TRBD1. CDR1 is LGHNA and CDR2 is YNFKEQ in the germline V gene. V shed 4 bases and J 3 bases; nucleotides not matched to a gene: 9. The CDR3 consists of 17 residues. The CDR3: CASSPSFRQGANEKLFF. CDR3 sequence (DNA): TGTGCCAGCAGCCCCTCCTTCAGACAGGGGGCTAATGAAAAACTGTTTTTT.

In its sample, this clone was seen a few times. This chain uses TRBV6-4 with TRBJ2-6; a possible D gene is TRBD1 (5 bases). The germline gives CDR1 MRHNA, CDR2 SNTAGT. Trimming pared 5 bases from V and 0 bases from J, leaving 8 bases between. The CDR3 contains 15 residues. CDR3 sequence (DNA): TGTGCCAGCAGTAAGGACAACTCTGGGGCCAACGTCCTGACTTTC. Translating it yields CASSKDNSGANVLTF.

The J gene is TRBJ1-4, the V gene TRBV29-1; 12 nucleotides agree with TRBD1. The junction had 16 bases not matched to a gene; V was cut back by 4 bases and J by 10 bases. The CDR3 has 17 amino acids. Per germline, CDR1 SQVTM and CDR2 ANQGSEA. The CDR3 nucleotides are TGCAGCGTTGGGACCGGGACAGGGGGCTCGAGATACGCAAAACTGTTTTTT. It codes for CSVGTGTGGSRYAKLFF.

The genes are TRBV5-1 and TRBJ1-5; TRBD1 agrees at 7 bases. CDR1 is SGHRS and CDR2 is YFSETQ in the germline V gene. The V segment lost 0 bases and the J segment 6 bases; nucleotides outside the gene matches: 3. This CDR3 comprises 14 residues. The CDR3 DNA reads TGCGCCAGCAGCTTGGGACAGGGAGGTCAGCCCCAGCATTTT. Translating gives CASSLGQGGQPQHF. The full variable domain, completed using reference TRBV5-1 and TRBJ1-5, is KAGVTQTPRYLIKTRGQQVTLSCSPISGHRSVSWYQQTPGQGLQFLFEYFSETQRNKGNFPGRFSGRQFSNSRSEMNVSTLELGDSALYLCASSLGQGGQPQHFGDGTRLSIL.

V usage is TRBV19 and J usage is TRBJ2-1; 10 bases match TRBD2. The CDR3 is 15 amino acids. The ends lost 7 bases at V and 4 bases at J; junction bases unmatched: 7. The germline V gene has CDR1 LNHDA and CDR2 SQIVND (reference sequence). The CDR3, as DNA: TGTGCCAGTACCGATATAGCGGGGGGTTACAATGAGCAGTTCTTC. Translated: CASTDIAGGYNEQFF. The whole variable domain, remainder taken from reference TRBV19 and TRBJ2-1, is DGGITQSPKYLFRKEGQNVTLSCEQNLNHDAMYWYRQDPGQGLRLIYYSQIVNDFQKGDIAEGYSVSREKKESFPLTVTSAQKNPTAFYLCASTDIAGGYNEQFFGPGTRLTVL.

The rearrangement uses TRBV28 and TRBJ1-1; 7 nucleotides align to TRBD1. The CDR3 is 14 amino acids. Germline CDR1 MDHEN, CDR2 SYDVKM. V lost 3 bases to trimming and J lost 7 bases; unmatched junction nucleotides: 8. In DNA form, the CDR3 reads TGTGCCAGCAGTTTGTGGCAGGGGGACCGTGAAGCTTTCTTT. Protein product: CASSLWQGDREAFF. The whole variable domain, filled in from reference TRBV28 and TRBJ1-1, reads DVKVTQSSRYLVKRTGEKVFLECVQDMDHENMFWYRQDPGLGLRLIYFSYDVKMKEKGDIPEGYSVSREKKERFSLILESASTNQTSMYLCASSLWQGDREAFFGQGTRLTVV.

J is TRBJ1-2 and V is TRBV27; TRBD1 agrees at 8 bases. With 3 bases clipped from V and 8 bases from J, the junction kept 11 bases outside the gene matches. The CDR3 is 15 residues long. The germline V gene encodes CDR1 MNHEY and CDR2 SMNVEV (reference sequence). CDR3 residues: CASSFRGLSDSGYTF. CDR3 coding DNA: TGTGCCAGCAGTTTCAGGGGGCTCAGTGATTCGGGCTACACCTTC.

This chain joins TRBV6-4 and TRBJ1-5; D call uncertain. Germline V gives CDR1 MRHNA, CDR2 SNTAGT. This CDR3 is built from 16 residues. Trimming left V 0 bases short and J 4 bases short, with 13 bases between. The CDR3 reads CASSDSRALRNQPQHF. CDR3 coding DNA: TGTGCCAGCAGTGACTCGAGAGCACTTAGAAATCAGCCCCAGCATTTT.

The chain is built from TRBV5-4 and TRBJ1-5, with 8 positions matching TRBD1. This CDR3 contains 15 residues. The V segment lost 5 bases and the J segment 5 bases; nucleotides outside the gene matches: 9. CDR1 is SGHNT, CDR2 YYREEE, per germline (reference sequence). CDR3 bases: TGTGCCAGCAGTCCTGACTCACAGGGGGATCAGCCCCAGCATTTT. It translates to CASSPDSQGDQPQHF.

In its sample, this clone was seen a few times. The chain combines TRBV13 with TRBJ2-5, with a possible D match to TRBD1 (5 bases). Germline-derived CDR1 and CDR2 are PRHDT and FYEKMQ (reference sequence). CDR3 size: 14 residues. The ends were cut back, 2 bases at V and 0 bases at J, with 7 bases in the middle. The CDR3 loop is CASSLKGDQETQYF. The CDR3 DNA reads TGTGCCAGCAGCTTAAAAGGGGACCAAGAGACCCAGTACTTC.

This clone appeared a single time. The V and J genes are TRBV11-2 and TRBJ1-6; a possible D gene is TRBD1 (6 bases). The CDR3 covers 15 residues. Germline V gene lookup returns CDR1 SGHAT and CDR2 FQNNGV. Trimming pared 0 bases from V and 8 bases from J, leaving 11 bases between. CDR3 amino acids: CASSLEGGGYSPLHF. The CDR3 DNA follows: TGTGCCAGCAGCTTAGAGGGAGGGGGTTATTCACCCCTCCACTTT.

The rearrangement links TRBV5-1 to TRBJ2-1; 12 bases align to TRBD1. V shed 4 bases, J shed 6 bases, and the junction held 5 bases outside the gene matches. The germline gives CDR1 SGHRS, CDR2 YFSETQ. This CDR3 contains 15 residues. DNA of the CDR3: TGCGCCAGCAGCGTGGGACAGGGGGCGGGCAATGAGCAGTTCTTC. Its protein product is CASSVGQGAGNEQFF.

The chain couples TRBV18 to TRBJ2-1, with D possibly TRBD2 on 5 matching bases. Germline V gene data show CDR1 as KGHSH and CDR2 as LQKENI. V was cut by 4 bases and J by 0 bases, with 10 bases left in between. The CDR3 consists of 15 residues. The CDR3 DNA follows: TGTGCCAGCTCACAATGGACTGACTCCTACAATGAGCAGTTCTTC. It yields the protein CASSQWTDSYNEQFF.

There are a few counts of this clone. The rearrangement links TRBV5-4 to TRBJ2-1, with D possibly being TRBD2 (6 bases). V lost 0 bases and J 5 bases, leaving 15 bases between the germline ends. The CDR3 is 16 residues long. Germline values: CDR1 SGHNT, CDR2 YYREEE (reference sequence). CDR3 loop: CASSLVGWGLNNEQFF. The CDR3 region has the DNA TGTGCCAGCAGCTTGGTGGGGTGGGGACTTAACAATGAGCAGTTCTTC.

The CDR3 DNA is TGTGCCAGCAGCGCCCACGTCTCTGGACAGTACAATGAGCAGTTCTTC. Translation gives CASSAHVSGQYNEQFF. The chain combines TRBV9 with TRBJ2-1; maybe TRBD1 (6 bases). This CDR3 comprises 16 residues. Germline CDR1 SGDLS, CDR2 YYNGEE. V lost 3 bases and J 4 bases, leaving 17 bases between the germline ends.

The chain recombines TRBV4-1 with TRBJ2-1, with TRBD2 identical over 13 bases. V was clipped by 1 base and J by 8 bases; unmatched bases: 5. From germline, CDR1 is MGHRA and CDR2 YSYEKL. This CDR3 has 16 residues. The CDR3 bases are TGCGCCAGCAGCCAAGGACTAGCGGGGGGTTACGATGAGCAGTTCTTC. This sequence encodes CASSQGLAGGYDEQFF.

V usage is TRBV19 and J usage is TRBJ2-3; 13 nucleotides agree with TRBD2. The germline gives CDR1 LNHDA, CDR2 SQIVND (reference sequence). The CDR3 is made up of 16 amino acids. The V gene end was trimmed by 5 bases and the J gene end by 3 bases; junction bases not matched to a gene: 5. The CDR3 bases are TGTGCCAGTAGTTCCGGGACTAGCGGGATGACAGATACGCAGTATTTT. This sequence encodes CASSSGTSGMTDTQYF.

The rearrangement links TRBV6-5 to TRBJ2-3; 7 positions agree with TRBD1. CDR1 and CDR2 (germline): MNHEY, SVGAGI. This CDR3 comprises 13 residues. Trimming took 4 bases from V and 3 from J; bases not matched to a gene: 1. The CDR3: CASSLQGTDTQYF. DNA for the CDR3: TGTGCCAGCAGTTTACAGGGGACAGATACGCAGTATTTT.

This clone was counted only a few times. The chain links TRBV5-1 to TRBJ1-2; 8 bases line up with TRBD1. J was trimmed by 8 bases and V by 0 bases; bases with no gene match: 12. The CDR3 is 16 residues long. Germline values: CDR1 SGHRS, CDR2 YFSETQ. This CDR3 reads CASSLALQPGGEGYTF. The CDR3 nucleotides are TGCGCCAGCAGCTTGGCCTTACAACCAGGGGGCGAGGGCTACACCTTC.

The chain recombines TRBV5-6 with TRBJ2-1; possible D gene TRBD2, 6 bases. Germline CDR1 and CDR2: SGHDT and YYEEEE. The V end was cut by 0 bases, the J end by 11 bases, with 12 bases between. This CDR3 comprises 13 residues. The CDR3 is CASSLGRGTKQFF. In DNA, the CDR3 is TGTGCCAGCAGCTTGGGGAGGGGAACCAAGCAGTTCTTC. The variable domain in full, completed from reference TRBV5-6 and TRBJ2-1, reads DAGVTQSPTHLIKTRGQQVTLRCSPKSGHDTVSWYQQALGQGPQFIFQYYEEEERQRGNFPDRFSGHQFPNYSSELNVNALLLGDSALYLCASSLGRGTKQFFGPGTRLTVL.

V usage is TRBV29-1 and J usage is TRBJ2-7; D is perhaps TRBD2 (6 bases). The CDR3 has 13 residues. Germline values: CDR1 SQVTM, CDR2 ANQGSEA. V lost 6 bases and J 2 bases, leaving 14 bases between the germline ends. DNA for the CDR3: TGCAGCGTAATAGCGGAAATTACCTACGAGCAGTACTTC. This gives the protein CSVIAEITYEQYF.

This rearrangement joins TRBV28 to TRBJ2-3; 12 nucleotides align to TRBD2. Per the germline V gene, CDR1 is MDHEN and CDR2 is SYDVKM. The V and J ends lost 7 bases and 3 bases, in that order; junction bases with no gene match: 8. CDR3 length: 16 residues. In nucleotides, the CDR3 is TGTGCCAGCACGCCCGAAGGGACTAGCGGGACAGATACGCAGTATTTT. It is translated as CASTPEGTSGTDTQYF.

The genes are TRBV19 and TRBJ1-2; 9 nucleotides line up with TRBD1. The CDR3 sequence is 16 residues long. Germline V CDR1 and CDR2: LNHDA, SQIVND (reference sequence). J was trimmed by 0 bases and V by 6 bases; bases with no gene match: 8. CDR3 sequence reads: CASRGTGGAANYGYTF. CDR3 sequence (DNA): TGTGCCAGTAGAGGAACAGGGGGCGCGGCTAACTATGGCTACACCTTC.

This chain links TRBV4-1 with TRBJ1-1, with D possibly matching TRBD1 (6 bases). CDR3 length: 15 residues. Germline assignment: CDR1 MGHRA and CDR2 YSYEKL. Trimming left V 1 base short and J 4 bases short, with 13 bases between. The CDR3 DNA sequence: TGCGCCAGCAGCCAAGTCCACACAGGGAGCACTGAAGCTTTCTTT. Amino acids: CASSQVHTGSTEAFF.

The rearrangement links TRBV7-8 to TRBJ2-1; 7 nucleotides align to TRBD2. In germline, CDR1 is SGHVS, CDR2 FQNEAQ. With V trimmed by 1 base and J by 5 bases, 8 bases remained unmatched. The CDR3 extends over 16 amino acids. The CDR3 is CASSLVGLEADNEQFF. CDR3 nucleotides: TGTGCCAGCAGCTTAGTAGGACTAGAGGCCGACAATGAGCAGTTCTTC.